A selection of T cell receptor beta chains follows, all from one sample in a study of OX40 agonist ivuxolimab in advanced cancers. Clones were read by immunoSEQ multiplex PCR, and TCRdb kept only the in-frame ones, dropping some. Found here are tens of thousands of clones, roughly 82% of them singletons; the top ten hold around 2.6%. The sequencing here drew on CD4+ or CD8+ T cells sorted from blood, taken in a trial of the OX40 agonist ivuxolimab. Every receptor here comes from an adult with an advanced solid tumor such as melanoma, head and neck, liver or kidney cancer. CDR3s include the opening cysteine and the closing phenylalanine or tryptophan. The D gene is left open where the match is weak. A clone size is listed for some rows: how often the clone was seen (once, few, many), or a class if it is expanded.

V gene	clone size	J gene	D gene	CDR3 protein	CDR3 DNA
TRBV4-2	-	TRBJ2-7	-	CASSQVSGTRTYEQYF	TGTGCCAGCAGCCAAGTCTCCGGGACACGCACCTACGAGCAGTACTTC
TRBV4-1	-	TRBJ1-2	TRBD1	CASSQDTGGGYTF	TGCGCCAGCAGCCAAGATACAGGGGGCGGCTACACCTTC
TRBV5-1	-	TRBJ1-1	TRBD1	CASRSNRGDTEAFF	TGCGCCAGCAGATCTAACAGGGGAGACACTGAAGCTTTCTTT
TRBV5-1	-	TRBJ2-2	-	CASSTAYPTGELFF	TGCGCCAGCAGCACGGCCTATCCCACAGGGGAGCTGTTTTTT
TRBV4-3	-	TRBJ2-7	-	CASSQEGGARWEQYF	TGCGCCAGCAGCCAAGAAGGGGGGGCTAGATGGGAGCAGTACTTC
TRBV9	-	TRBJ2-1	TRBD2	CASSLRDYAYNEQFF	TGTGCCAGCAGCCTCCGGGACTATGCCTACAATGAGCAGTTCTTC
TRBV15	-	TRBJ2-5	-	CATSRDRAEETQYF	TGTGCCACCAGCAGAGATCGGGCAGAAGAGACCCAGTACTTC
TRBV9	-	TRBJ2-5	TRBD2	CASSVWHGGAEETQYF	TGTGCCAGCAGCGTCTGGCACGGGGGGGCAGAAGAGACCCAGTACTTC
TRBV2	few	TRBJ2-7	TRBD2	CASSVQRGTSARYEQYF	TGTGCCAGCAGTGTCCAGCGGGGGACTAGCGCTCGCTACGAGCAGTACTTC
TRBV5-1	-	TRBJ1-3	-	CASSPSSGEAGNTIYF	TGCGCCAGCAGCCCTTCGTCCGGGGAAGCTGGAAACACCATATATTTT
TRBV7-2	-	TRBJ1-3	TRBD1	CASSGQGAGGNTIYF	TGTGCCAGCAGCGGACAGGGGGCGGGAGGAAACACCATATATTTT
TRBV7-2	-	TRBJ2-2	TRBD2	CASRTGLAGVAGELFF	TGTGCCAGCAGGACGGGCTTAGCGGGGGTAGCCGGGGAGCTGTTTTTT
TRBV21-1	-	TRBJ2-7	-	CASSKCSGQGTYEQYF	TGTGCCAGCAGCAAATGCTCAGGACAGGGAACCTACGAGCAGTACTTC
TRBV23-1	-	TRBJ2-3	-	CASSPPGPDTDTQYF	TGCGCCAGCAGCCCCCCGGGACCAGACACAGATACGCAGTATTTT
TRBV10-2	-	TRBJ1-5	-	CASSESASNQPQHF	TGCGCCAGCAGTGAATCCGCTAGCAATCAGCCCCAGCATTTT
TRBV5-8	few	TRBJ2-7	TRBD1	CASSTGQGLWEQYF	TGTGCCAGCAGCACGGGACAGGGGTTGTGGGAGCAGTACTTC
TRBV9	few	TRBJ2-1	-	CASSVGTSWGEQFF	TGTGCCAGCAGCGTAGGTACTAGCTGGGGTGAGCAGTTCTTC
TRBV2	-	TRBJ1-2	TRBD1	CASSGDRGANGYTF	TGTGCCAGCAGTGGGGACAGGGGTGCGAACGGCTACACCTTC
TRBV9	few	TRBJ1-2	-	CASSVGTGGYTF	TGTGCCAGCAGCGTAGGTACAGGCGGCTACACCTTC
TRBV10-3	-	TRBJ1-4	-	CAISDRSEKLFF	TGTGCCATCAGTGATAGAAGTGAAAAACTGTTTTTT
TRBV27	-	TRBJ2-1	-	CASSLSPVVLSYNEQFF	TGTGCCAGCAGTCTCTCCCCTGTGGTCCTCTCCTACAATGAGCAGTTCTTC
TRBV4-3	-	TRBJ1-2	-	CASSQEGQGLNYGYTF	TGCGCCAGCAGCCAAGAGGGGCAGGGCCTGAACTATGGCTACACCTTC
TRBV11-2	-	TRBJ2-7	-	CASSLDGASKAYEQYF	TGTGCCAGCAGCTTAGATGGGGCCAGTAAGGCCTACGAGCAGTACTTC
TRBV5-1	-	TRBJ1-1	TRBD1	CASSAGQGSEAFF	TGCGCCAGCAGCGCGGGACAGGGATCTGAAGCTTTCTTT
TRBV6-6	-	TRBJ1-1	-	CASSNPGYTEAFF	TGTGCCAGCAGCAATCCGGGATACACTGAAGCTTTCTTT
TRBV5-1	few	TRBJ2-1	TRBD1	CASSLIGGPYNEQFF	TGCGCCAGCAGCTTGATAGGGGGCCCCTACAATGAGCAGTTCTTC
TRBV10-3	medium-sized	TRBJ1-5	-	CAISESNSHSNQPQHF	TGTGCCATCAGTGAGTCGAACTCCCATAGCAATCAGCCCCAGCATTTT
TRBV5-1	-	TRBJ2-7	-	CASGSPAAGLSYEQYF	TGCGCCAGCGGATCGCCGGCTGCAGGGTTGTCCTACGAGCAGTACTTC
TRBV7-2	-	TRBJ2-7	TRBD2	CASSLEAGGLYEQYF	TGTGCCAGCAGCTTAGAAGCGGGAGGGCTCTACGAGCAGTACTTC
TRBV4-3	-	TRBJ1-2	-	CASSQGPESGYTF	TGCGCCAGCAGCCAAGGACCCGAGAGTGGCTACACCTTC
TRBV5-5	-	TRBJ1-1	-	CASSLWYDKNTEAFF	TGTGCCAGCAGCTTGTGGTACGACAAGAACACTGAAGCTTTCTTT
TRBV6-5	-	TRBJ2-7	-	CASSGQGLYEQYF	TGTGCCAGCAGCGGACAGGGACTATACGAGCAGTACTTC
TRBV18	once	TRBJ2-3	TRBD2	CASSQNRLAGGTDTQYF	TGTGCCAGCTCACAAAATCGACTAGCGGGAGGCACAGATACGCAGTATTTT
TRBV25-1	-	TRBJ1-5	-	CASRQDYSNQPQHF	TGTGCCAGCAGACAGGATTATAGCAATCAGCCCCAGCATTTT
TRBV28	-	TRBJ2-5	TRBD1	CASRLPGTGYQETQYF	TGTGCCAGCAGGCTACCCGGGACAGGGTACCAAGAGACCCAGTACTTC
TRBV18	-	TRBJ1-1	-	CASSPLGGRGEAFF	TGTGCCAGCTCACCACTAGGAGGTCGCGGTGAAGCTTTCTTT